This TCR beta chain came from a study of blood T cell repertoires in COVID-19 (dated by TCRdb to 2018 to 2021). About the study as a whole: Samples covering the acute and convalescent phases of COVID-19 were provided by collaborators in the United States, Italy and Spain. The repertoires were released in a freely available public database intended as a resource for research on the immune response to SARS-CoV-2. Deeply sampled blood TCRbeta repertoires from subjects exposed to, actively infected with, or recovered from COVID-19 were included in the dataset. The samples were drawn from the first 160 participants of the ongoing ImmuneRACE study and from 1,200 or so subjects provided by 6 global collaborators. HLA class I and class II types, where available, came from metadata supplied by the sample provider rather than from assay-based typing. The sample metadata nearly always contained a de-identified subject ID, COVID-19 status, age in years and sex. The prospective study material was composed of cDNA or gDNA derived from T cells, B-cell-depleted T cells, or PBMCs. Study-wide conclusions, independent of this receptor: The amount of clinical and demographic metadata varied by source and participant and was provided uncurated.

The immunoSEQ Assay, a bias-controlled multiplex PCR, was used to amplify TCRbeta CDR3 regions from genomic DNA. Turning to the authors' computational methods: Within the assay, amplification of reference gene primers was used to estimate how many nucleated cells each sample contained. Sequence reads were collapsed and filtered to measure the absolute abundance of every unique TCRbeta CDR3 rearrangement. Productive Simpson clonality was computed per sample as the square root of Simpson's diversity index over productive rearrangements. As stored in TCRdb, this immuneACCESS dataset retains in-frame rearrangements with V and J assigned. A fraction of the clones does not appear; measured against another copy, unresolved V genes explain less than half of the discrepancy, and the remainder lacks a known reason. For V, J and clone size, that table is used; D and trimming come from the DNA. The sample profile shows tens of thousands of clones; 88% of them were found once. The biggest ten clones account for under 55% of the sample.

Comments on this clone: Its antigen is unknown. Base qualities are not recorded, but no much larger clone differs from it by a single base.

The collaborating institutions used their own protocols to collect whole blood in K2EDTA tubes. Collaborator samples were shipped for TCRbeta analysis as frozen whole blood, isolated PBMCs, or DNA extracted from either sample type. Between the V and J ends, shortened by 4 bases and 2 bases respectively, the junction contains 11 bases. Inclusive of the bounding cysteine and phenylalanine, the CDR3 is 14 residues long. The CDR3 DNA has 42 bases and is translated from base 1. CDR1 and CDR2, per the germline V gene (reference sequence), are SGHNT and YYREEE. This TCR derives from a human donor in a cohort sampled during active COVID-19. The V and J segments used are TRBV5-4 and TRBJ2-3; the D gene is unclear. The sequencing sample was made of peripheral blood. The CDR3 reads CASSEEASTDTQYF. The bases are TGTGCCAGCAGCGAAGAGGCTTCCACAGATACGCAGTATTTT. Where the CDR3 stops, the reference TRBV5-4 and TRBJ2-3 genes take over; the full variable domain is ETGVTQSPTHLIKTRGQQVTLRCSSQSGHNTVSWYQQALGQGPQFIFQYYREEENGRGNFPPRFSGLQFPNYSSELNVNALELDDSALYLCASSEEASTDTQYFGPGTRLTVL.